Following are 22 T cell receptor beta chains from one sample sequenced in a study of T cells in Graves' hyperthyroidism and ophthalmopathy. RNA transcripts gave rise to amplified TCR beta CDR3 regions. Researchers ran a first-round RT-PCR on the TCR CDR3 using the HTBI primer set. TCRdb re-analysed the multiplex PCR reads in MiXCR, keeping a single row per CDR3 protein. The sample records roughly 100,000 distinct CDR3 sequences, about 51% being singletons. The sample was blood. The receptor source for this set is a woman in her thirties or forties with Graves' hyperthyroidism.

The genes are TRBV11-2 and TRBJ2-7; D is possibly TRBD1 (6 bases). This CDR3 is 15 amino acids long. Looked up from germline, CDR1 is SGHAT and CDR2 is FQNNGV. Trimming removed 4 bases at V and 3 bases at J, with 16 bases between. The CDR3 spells CASSYIRGRIYEQYF. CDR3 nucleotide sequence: TGTGCCAGCAGCTATATCAGGGGACGGATCTACGAGCAGTACTTC. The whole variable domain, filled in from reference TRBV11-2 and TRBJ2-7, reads EAGVAQSPRYKIIEKRQSVAFWCNPISGHATLYWYQQILGQGPKLLIQFQNNGVVDDSQLPKDRFSAERLKGVDSTLKIQPAKLEDSAVYLCASSYIRGRIYEQYFGPGTRLTVT.

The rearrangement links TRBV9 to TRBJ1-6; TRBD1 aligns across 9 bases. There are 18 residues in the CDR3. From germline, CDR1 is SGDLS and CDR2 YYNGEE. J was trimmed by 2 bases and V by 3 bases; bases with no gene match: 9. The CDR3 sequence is CASSEGTGWDAYNSPLHF. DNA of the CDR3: TGTGCCAGCAGCGAGGGGACAGGGTGGGACGCCTATAATTCACCCCTCCACTTT.

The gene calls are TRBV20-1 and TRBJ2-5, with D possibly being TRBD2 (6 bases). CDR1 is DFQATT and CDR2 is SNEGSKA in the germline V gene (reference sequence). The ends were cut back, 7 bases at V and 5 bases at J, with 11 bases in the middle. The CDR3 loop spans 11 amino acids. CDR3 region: CSVRRDETQYF. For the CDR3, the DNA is TGCAGTGTTAGGCGGGACGAGACCCAGTACTTC.

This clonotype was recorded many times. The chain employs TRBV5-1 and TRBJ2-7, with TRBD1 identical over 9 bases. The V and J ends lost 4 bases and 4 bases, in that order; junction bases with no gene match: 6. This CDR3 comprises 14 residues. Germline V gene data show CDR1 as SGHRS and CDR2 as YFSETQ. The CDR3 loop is CASSPDRGVYEQYF. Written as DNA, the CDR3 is TGCGCCAGCAGCCCGGACAGGGGTGTTTACGAGCAGTACTTC.

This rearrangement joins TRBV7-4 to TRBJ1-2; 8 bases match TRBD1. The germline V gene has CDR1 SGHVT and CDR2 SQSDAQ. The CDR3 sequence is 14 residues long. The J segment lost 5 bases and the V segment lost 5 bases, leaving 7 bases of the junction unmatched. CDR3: CASSPWTGRYGYTF. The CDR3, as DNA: TGTGCCAGCAGCCCCTGGACAGGGCGGTATGGCTACACCTTC.

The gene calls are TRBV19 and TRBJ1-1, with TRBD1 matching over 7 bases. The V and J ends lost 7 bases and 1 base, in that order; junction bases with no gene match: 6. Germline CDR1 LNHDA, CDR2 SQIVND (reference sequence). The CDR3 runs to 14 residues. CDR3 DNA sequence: TGTGCCAGTACCCGACAGGGAGGGAACACTGAAGCTTTCTTT. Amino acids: CASTRQGGNTEAFF.

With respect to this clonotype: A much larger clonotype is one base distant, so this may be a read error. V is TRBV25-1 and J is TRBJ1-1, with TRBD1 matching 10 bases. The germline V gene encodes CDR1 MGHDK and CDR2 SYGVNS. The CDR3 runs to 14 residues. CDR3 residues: CARDRGRMNTEASF. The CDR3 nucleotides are TGTGCCCGCGACAGGGGGCGAATGAACACTGAAGCTTCCTTT.

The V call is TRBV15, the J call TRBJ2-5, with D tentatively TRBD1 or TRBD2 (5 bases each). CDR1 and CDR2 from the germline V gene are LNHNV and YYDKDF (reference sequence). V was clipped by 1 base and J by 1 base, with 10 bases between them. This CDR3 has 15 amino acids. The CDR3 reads CATSRGGRPQETQYF. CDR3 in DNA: TGTGCCACCAGCAGAGGGGGGAGACCCCAAGAGACCCAGTACTTC.

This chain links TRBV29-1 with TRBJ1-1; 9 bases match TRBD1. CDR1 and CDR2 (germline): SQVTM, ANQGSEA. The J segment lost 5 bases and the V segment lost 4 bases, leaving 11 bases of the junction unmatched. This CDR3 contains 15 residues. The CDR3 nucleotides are TGCAGCGTTGTGGGCTATCGGGACAGGGCAACTGAAGCTTTCTTT. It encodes CSVVGYRDRATEAFF.

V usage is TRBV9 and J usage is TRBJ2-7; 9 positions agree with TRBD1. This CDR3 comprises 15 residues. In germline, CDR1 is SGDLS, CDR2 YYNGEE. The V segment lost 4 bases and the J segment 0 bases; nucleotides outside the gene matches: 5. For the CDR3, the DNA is TGTGCCAGCAGCTTGAACAGGGGGCTCTCCTACGAGCAGTACTTC. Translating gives CASSLNRGLSYEQYF. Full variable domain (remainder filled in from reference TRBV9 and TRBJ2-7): DSGVTQTPKHLITATGQRVTLRCSPRSGDLSVYWYQQSLDQGLQFLIQYYNGEERAKGNILERFSAQQFPDLHSELNLSSLELGDSALYFCASSLNRGLSYEQYFGPGTRLTVT.

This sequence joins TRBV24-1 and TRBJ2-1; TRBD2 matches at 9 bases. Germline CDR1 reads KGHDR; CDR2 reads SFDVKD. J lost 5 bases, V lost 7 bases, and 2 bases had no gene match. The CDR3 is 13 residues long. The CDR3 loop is CATRREGDNEQFF. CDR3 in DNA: TGTGCCACCAGGCGGGAGGGTGACAATGAGCAGTTCTTC.

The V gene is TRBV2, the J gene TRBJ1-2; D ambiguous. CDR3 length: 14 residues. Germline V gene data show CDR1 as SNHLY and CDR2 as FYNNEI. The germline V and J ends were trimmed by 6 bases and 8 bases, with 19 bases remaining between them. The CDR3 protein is CASSPTSGNSGYTF. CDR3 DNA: TGTGCCAGCAGCCCGACTAGCGGGAACTCCGGCTACACCTTC. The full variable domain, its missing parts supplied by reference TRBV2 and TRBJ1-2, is EPEVTQTPSHQVTQMGQEVILRCVPISNHLYFYWYRQILGQKVEFLVSFYNNEISEKSEIFDDQFSVERPDGSNFTLKIRSTKLEDSAMYFCASSPTSGNSGYTFGSGTRLTVV.

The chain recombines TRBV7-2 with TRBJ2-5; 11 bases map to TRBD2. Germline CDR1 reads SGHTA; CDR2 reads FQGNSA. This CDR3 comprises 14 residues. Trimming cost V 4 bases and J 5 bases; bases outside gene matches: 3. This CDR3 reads CASSYSGRVETQYF. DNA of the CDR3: TGTGCCAGCAGCTATAGCGGGAGGGTGGAGACCCAGTACTTC.

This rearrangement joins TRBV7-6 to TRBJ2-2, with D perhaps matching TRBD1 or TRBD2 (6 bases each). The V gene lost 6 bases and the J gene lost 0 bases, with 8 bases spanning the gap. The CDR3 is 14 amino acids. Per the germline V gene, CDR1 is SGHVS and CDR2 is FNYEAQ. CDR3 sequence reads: CASRGGANTGELFF. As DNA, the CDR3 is TGTGCCAGCAGGGGGGGCGCGAACACCGGGGAGCTGTTTTTT.

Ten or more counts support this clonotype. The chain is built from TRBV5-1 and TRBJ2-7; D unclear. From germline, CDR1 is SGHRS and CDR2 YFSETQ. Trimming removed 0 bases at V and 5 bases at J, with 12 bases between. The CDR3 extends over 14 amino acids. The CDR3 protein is CASSLVTGVHEQYF. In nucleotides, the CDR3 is TGCGCCAGCAGCTTGGTGACGGGCGTCCACGAGCAGTACTTC.

CDR3 in DNA: TGTGCCAGCAGCTTATGGAGGGGTGAAGGCAATCAGCCCCAGCATTTT. It codes for CASSLWRGEGNQPQHF. The rearrangement joins TRBV7-9 to TRBJ1-5; maybe TRBD1 (5 bases). Between the trimmed V and J ends, which lost 2 bases and 2 bases, there was a span of 13 bases. This CDR3 has 16 amino acids. Germline V gives CDR1 SEHNR, CDR2 FQNEAQ (reference sequence).

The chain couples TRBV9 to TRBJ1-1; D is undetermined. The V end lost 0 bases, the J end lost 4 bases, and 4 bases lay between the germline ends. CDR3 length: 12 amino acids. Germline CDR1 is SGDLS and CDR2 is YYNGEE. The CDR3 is CASSVDGTEAFF. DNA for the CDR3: TGTGCCAGCAGCGTAGATGGCACTGAAGCTTTCTTT.

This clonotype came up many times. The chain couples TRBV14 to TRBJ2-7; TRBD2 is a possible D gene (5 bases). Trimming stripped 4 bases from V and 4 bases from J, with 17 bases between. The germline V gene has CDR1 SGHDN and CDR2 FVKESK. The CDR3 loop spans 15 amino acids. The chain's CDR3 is CASSPSRGLEYEQYF. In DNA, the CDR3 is TGTGCCAGCAGCCCATCAAGAGGGCTGGAGTACGAGCAGTACTTC.

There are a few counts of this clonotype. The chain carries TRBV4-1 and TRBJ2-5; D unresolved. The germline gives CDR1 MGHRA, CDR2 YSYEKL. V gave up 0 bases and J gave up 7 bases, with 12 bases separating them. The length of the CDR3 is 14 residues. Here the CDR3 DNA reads TGCGCCAGCAGCCAAGATGGGTCCGGTGTGACCCAGTACTTC. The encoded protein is CASSQDGSGVTQYF.

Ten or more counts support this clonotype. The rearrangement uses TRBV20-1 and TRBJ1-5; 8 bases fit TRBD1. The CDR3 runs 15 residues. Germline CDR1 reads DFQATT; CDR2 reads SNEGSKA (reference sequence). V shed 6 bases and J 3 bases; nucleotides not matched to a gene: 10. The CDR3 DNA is TGCAGTGCGCGAAAAACAGGGGGTGACAATCAGCCCCAGCATTTT. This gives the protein CSARKTGGDNQPQHF.

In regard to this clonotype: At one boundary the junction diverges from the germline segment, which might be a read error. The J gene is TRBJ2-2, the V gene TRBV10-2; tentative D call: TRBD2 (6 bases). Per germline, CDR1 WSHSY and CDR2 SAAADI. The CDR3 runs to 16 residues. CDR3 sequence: CASSQVGRRDTGELFF. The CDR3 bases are TGTGCCAGCAGCCAAGTCGGGAGAAGGGACACCGGGGAGCTGTTTTTT.

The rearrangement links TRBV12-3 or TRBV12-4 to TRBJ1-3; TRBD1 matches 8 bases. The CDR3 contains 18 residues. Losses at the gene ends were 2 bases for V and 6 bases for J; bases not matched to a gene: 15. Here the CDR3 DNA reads TGTGCCAGCAGTTTAACTCGGCAGGGGGCGACTGGCTTAAACACCATATATTTT. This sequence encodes CASSLTRQGATGLNTIYF.